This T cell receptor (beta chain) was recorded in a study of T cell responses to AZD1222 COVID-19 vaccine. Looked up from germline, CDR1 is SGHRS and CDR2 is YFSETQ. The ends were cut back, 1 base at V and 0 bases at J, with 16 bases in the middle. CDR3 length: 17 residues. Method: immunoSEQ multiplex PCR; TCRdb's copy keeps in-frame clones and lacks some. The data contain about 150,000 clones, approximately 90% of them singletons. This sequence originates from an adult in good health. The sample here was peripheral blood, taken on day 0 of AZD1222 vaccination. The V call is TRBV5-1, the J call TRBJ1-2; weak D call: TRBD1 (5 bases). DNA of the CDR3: TGCGCCAGCAGCTTGAATCCACTAACAGGCTCTAACTATGGCTACACCTTC. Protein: CASSLNPLTGSNYGYTF.